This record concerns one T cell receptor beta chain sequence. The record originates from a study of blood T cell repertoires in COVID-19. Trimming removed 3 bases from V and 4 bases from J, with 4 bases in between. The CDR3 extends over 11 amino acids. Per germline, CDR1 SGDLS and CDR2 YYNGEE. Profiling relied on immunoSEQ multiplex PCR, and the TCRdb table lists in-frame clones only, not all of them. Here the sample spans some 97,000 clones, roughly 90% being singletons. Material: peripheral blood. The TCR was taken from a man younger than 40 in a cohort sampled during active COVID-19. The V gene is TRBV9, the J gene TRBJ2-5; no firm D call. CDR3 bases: TGTGCCAGCAGCGCTAGAGAGACCCAGTACTTC. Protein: CASSARETQYF.